This TCR beta chain was recorded in a study of T cells expressing NK-cell markers. As for the study in general: Sorted CD3+CD56+NKG2C+, CD3+CD56+NKG2C- and CD3+CD56-NKG2C+ T-cell subsets were beta-chain profiled. Seven of the eight sequenced donors were classified as HCMV-seropositive, and one was classified as seronegative.

This CDR3 has 13 amino acids. Germline V gives CDR1 SGDLS, CDR2 YYNGEE. TCRdb re-called the 5' RACE reads and shows each CDR3 protein once, DNA omitted. The specimen's table records a few hundred thousand distinct CDR3 sequences. What was sequenced was blood T cells: a sorted CD56 or NKG2C T cell subset, CD4+ or CD8+ T cells, or bulk PBMC T cells (not recorded which). The TCR comes from a woman aged 45-65 years in good health. The chain couples TRBV9 to TRBJ2-3; TCRdb designates TRBD1, a call that cannot be tested without DNA. CDR3 residues: CASSPSPVDTQYF. Drawing the rest from reference TRBV9 and TRBJ2-3, the complete variable domain is DSGVTQTPKHLITATGQRVTLRCSPRSGDLSVYWYQQSLDQGLQFLIQYYNGEERAKGNILERFSAQQFPDLHSELNLSSLELGDSALYFCASSPSPVDTQYFGPGTRLTVL.